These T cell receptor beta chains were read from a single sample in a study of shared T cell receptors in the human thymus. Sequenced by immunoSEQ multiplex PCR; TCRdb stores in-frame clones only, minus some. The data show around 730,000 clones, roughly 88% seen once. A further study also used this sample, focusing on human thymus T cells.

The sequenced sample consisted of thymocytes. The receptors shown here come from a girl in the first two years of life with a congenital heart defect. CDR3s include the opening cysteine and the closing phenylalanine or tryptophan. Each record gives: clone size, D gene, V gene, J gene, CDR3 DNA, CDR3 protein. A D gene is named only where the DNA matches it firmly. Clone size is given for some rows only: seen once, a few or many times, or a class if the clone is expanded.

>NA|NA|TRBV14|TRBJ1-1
TGTGCCAGCAGCCAAGAAGCGCGGACAGAGGACACTGAAGCTTTCTTT
CASSQEARTEDTEAFF
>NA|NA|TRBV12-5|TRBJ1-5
TGTGCTAGTGGTTTGCCCGGGACATCCCTCTCACAGCACAATCAGCCCCAGCATTTT
CASGLPGTSLSQHNQPQHF
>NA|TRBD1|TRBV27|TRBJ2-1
TGTGCCAGCAGTTTTCTGGGACAGTGGCGAAATGAGCAGTTCTTC
CASSFLGQWRNEQFF
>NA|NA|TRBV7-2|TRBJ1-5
TGTGCCAGCAGCCTCAACCGGGCGGGGGGTGATGGCAATCAGCCCCAGCATTTT
CASSLNRAGGDGNQPQHF
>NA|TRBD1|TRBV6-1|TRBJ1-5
TGTGCCAGCAGTGGCCGGACAGGGTTACATCAGCCCCAGCATTTT
CASSGRTGLHQPQHF
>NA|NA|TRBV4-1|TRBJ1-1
TGCGCCAGCAGCCAAGTTAATACAGCCACTGAAGCTTTCTTT
CASSQVNTATEAFF
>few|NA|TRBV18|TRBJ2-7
TGTGCCAGCTCACCCTCGTGGACAGAAAAACCCTACGAGCAGTACTTC
CASSPSWTEKPYEQYF
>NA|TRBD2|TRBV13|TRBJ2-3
TGTGCCAGCAGCCCGGGCCCGGGACTAGCAGATACGCAGTATTTT
CASSPGPGLADTQYF
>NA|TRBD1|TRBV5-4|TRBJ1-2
TGTGCCAGCAGTCCGGGACAGCGTTACTATGGCTACACCTTC
CASSPGQRYYGYTF
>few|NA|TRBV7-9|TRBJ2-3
TGTGCCTCCAGAGGACTGGCGGGGGCCGGCACAGATACGCAGTATTTT
CASRGLAGAGTDTQYF
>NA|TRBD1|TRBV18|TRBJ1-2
TGTGCCAGCTCATCGCCCCTGACAGGGTCATATGGCTACACCTTC
CASSSPLTGSYGYTF
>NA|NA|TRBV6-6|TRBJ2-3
TGTGCCAGCAGGCCCGACAGGAAAATCACAGATACGCAGTATTTT
CASRPDRKITDTQYF
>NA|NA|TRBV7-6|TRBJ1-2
TGTGCCAGCAGCTTAGAACCGGAGGGGCGAGGTTATGGCTACACCTTC
CASSLEPEGRGYGYTF
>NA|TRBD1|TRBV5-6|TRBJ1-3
TGTGCCAGCAGCTTGGTGGCCAGGGGGCGAGGAAACACCATATATTTT
CASSLVARGRGNTIYF
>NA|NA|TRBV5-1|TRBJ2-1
TGCGCCAGCAGCATGGGTCACCAGCCCCGGGACAATGAGCAGTTCTTC
CASSMGHQPRDNEQFF
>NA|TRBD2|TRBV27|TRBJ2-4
TGTGCCAGCGCTCCAGGACTAGCGGGAAGGCTAGCCAAAAACATTCAGTACTTC
CASAPGLAGRLAKNIQYF
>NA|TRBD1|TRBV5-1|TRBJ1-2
TGCGCCAGCAGCTCGGAGAGCGACAGGGTCGGAACCAACCGCTATGGCTACACCTTC
CASSSESDRVGTNRYGYTF
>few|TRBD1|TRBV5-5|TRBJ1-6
TGTGCCAGCAGCCTACGTAGTGGGACAGGGGATTCACCCCTCCACTTT
CASSLRSGTGDSPLHF
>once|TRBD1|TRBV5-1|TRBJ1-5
TGCGCCAGCAGACCCACAGGGGGTAGCAATCAGCCCCAGCATTTT
CASRPTGGSNQPQHF
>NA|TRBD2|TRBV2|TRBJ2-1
TGTGCCAGCGGTGGGACTAGCGGCTCCTACAATGAGCAGTTCTTC
CASGGTSGSYNEQFF
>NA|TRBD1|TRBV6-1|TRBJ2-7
TGTGCCAGCTGGACAGGGCTTCTCGAGCAGTACTTC
CASWTGLLEQYF
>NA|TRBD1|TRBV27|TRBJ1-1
TGTGCCAGCAGGAGGTCAGGGGGCACTGAAGCTTTCTTT
CASRRSGGTEAFF
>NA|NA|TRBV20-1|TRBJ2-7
TGCAGTGCTCGTCTAAAATACGAGCAGTACTTC
CSARLKYEQYF
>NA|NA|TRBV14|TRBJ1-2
TGTGCCAGCAGCCAAGATGCCAACTCTAACTATGGCTACACCTTC
CASSQDANSNYGYTF
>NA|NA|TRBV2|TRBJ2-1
TGTGCCAGCGAACTCTGGCGGGAATACAATGAGCAGTTCTTC
CASELWREYNEQFF
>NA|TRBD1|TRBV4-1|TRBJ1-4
TGCGCCAGCAGCCACAGGATAGGCCGCGACAGGGGGGAAAAACTGTTTTTT
CASSHRIGRDRGEKLFF
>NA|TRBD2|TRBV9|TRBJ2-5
TGTGCCAGCACCCCGGGTCCGACTAGCGGGGGGGCCGTTGGCCAAGAGACCCAGTACTTC
CASTPGPTSGGAVGQETQYF
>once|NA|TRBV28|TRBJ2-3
TGTGCCAGCAGTTTAATTCGGGGAGGCACAGATACGCAGTATTTT
CASSLIRGGTDTQYF
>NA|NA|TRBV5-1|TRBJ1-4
TGCGCCAGCAGCTTGGGAGGGGGAAGGAGAGAAAAACTGTTTTTT
CASSLGGGRREKLFF